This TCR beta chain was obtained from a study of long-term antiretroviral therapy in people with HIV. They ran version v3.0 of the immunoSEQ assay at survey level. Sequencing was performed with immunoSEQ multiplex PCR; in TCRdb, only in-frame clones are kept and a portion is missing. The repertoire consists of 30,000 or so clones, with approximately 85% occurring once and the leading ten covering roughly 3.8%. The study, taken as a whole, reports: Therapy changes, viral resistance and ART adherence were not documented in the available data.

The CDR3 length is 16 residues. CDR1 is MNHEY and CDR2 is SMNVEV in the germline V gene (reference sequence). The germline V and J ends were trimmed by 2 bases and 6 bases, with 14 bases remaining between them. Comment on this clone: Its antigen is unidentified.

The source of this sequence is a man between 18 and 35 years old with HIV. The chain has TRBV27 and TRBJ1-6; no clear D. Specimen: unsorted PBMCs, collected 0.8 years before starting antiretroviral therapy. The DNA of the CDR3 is TGTGCCAGCAGTTTAATAACGGGAGCGGTTAATTCACCCCTCCACTTT. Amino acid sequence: CASSLITGAVNSPLHF.